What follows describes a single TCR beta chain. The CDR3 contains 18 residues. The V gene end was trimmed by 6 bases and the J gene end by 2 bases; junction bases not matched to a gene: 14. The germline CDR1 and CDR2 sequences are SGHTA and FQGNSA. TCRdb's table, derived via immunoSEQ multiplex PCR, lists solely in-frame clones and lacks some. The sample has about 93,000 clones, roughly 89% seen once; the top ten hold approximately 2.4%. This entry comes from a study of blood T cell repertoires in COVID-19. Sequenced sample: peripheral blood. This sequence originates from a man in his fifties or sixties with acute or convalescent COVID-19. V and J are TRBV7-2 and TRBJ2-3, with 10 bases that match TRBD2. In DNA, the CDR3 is TGTGCCAGCAGTCCGGAGGAGCTAGCGGGGGACTACACAGATACGCAGTATTTT. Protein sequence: CASSPEELAGDYTDTQYF. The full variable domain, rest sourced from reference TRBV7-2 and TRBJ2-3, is GAGVSQSPSNKVTEKGKDVELRCDPISGHTALYWYRQSLGQGLEFLIYFQGNSAPDKSGLPSDRFSAERTGGSVSTLTIQRTQQEDSAVYLCASSPEELAGDYTDTQYFGPGTRLTVL.